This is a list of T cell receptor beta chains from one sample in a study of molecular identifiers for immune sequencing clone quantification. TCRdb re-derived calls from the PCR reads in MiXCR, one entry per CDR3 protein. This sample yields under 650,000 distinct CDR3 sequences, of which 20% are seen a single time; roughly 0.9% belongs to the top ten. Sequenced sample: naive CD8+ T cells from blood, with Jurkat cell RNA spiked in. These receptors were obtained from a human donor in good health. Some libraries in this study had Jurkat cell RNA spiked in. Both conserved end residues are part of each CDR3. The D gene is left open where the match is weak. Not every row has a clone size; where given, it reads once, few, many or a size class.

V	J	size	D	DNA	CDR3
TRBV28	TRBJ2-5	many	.	TGTGCCAGCAGTTTCGTAGGGGAGTGGGAGACCCAGTACTTC	CASSFVGEWETQYF
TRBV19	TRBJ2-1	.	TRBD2	TGTGCCAGTAGACGTATAGCGGGAGTCTACAATGAGCAGTTCTTC	CASRRIAGVYNEQFF
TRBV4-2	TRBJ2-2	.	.	TGTGCCAGCAGCCAAGATTTGGTGACACACTTTAACACCGGGGAGCTGTTTTTT	CASSQDLVTHFNTGELFF
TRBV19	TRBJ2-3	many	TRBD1	TGTGCCAGTAGTGCCAGGGGGCGAGATACGCAGTATTTT	CASSARGRDTQYF
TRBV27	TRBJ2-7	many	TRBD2	TGTGCCAGCTCCGGACTAGCGTTAGGGGCGGAGCAGTACTTC	CASSGLALGAEQYF
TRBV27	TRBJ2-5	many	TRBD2	TGTGCCAGCAGTTTAGGCCCGGGACTACTGGAGACCCAGTACTTC	CASSLGPGLLETQYF
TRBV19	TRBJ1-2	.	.	TGTGCCAGTAGTATAATTCTAGCAGGAGGAGGTGGCTACACCTTC	CASSIILAGGGGYTF
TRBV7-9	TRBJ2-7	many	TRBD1	TGTGCCAGCAGTCGAACTTTCGACAGGGGCTACGAGCAGTACTTC	CASSRTFDRGYEQYF
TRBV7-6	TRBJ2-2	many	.	TGTGCCAGCAGAAGACAGACCGGGGAGCTGTTTTTT	CASRRQTGELFF
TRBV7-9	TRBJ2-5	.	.	TGTGCCAGCAGCCCCTGGTCGTCACAAGAGACCCAGTACTTC	CASSPWSSQETQYF
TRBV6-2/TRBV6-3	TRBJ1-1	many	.	TGTGCCAGCAGTCTGGACTTGGGGGCAAGGACTGAAGCTTTCTTT	CASSLDLGARTEAFF
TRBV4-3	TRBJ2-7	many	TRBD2	TGCGCCAGCAGCCTAGGACTAGCGGTAACCTACGAGCAGTACTTC	CASSLGLAVTYEQYF
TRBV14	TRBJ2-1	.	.	TGTGCCAGCAGTGGGAGACGGGACCACTACAATGAGCAGTTCTTC	CASSGRRDHYNEQFF
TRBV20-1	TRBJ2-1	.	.	TGCAGTGCTAGAGATGTCCTCAATGAGCAGTTCTTC	CSARDVLNEQFF
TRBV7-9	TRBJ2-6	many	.	TGTGCCAGCAGCTTATACCCCCTCATTGCCTCTGGGGCCAACGTCCTGACTTTC	CASSLYPLIASGANVLTF
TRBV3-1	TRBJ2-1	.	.	TGTGCCAGCAGCCAAACCGGGGCCGGGTTCTACAATGAGCAGTTCTTC	CASSQTGAGFYNEQFF
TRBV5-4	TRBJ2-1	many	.	TGTGCCAGCAGCCCGGACCCGAGCTCCTACAATGAGCAGTTCTTC	CASSPDPSSYNEQFF
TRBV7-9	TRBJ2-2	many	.	TGTGCCAGCAGAACAGGGACTGAGCTGTTTTTT	CASRTGTELFF
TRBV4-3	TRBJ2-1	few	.	TGCGCCAGCAGCCAAGAAGGGGGAGAATACAATGAGCAGTTCTTC	CASSQEGGEYNEQFF
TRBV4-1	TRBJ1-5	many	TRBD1	TGCGCCAGCAGCCAAGTCGACAGGGGGATTGGTCAGCCCCAGCATTTT	CASSQVDRGIGQPQHF
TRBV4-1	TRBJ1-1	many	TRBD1	TGCGCCAGCAGCCAAGAGGGACAGGGGGTTCTAGGCACTGAAGCTTTCTTT	CASSQEGQGVLGTEAFF
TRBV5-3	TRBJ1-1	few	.	TGTGCCAGCAGCTTGGGTCCAGCCACGGGCACTGAAGCTTTCTTT	CASSLGPATGTEAFF
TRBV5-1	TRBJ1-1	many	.	TGCGCCAGCAGCCACGGGAGTACTGAAGCTTTCTTT	CASSHGSTEAFF
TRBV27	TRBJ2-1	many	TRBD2	TGTGCCAGCAGTTTATCCGGGCTAGCGGGAGGGCCCAATGAGCAGTTCTTC	CASSLSGLAGGPNEQFF
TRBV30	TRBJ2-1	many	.	TGTGCCTGGAGTGTAATAAGGGTTAATGAGCAGTTCTTC	CAWSVIRVNEQFF
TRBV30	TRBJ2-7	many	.	TGTGCCTGGAGTGTCGTGCGGGACAACTACGAGCAGTACTTC	CAWSVVRDNYEQYF
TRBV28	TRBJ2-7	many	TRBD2	TGTGCCAGCAGTTGGGGGAGGGTCACCTACGAGCAGTACTTC	CASSWGRVTYEQYF
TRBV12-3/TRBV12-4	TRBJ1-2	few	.	TGTGCCAGCAGTTTTGGGCCGGGATATGGCTACACCTTC	CASSFGPGYGYTF
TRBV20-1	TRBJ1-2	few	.	TGCAGTGCTATGGACACCCAGGCTAACTATGGCTACACCTTC	CSAMDTQANYGYTF
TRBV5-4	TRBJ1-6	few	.	TGTGCCAGCAGCGGGTGGGGGGGTAATTCACCCCTCCACTTT	CASSGWGGNSPLHF
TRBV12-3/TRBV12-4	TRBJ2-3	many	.	TGTGCCAGCAGCTCCGAACTAGACAGCACAGATACGCAGTATTTT	CASSSELDSTDTQYF
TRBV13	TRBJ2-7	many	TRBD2	TGTGCCAGTTCTGCCCAGCGGGAGTCAGACTACGAGCAGTACTTC	CASSAQRESDYEQYF
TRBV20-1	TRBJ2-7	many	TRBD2	TGCAGTGCTAGAGATCGGTTAGCGGGGGGCCTCTACGAGCAGTACTTC	CSARDRLAGGLYEQYF
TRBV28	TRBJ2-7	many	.	TGTGCCAGCAGTCCACGTTGGGCTTCCTACGAGCAGTACTTC	CASSPRWASYEQYF
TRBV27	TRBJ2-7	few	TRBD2	TGTGCCAGCAGTTTAGATAGCGGGGACTACGAGCAGTACTTC	CASSLDSGDYEQYF
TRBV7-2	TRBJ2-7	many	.	TGCAACCATTGTCGATGGGTATCGGGGTACGAGCAGTACTTC	CNHCRWVSGYEQYF
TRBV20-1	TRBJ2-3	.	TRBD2	TGCAGTGCTCCTGACGACCTAGCGGGATACACAGATACGCAGTATTTT	CSAPDDLAGYTDTQYF
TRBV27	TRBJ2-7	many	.	TGTGCCAGCAGTTTAATTGCGCGAGGGGATTACGAGCAGTACTTC	CASSLIARGDYEQYF
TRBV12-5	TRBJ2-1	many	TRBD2	TGTGCTAGTGGTTTGGTTACTCGCCCGGGACTAGCGGGGGCTGAGCAGTTCTTC	CASGLVTRPGLAGAEQFF
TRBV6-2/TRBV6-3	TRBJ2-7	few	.	TGTGCCAGCAGTTCAAACTACAACGAGCAGTACTTC	CASSSNYNEQYF
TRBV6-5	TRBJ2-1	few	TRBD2	TGTGCCAGCAGTTACAGGACTAGCGGGGGGCGCTCCTACAATGAGCAGTTCTTC	CASSYRTSGGRSYNEQFF
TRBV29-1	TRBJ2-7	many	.	TGCAGCGTGGCGTTTAGGGGGGAAGGAATTTACGAGCAGTACTTC	CSVAFRGEGIYEQYF
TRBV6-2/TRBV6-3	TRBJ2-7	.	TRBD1	TGTGCCAGCAGTTACCCGACCGACAGGGGTTGGTCCTACGAGCAGTACTTC	CASSYPTDRGWSYEQYF
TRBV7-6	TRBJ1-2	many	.	TGTGCCAGCAGCCCCACGGACAGACTTTATGGCTACACCTTC	CASSPTDRLYGYTF
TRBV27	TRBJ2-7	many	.	TGTGCCAGCAGTTTGGCAGGGGATAGGTACGAGCAGTACTTC	CASSLAGDRYEQYF
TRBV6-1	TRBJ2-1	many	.	TGTGCCAGCGGACCGCTAAACAATGAGCAGTTCTTC	CASGPLNNEQFF
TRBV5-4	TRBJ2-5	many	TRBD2	TGTGCCAGCAGGATGAAAGGGGCGGGAGGACAAGAGACCCAGTACTTC	CASRMKGAGGQETQYF
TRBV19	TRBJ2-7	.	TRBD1	TGTGCCAGTAGTATTGCGACAGGGGGATACGAGCAGTACTTC	CASSIATGGYEQYF
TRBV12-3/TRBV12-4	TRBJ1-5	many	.	TGTGCCAGCAGTGGGACCCCCGAGTCCCAGCATTTT	CASSGTPESQHF
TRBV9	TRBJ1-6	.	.	TGTGCCAGCAGCGGCCCTCCCTGGCAAGCCTATAATTCACCCCTCCACTTT	CASSGPPWQAYNSPLHF
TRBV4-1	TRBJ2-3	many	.	TGCGCCAGCAGCCAAGCAGAGGACGAAGATACGCAGTATTTT	CASSQAEDEDTQYF
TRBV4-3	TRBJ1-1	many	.	TGCGCCAGCAGCCAAGGAGGCAGGGGAGCCACTGAAGCTTTCTTT	CASSQGGRGATEAFF
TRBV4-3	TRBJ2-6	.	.	TGCGCCAGCAGCCAAGCGCGGGACCCTGGGGCCAACGTCCTGACTTTC	CASSQARDPGANVLTF